This T cell receptor beta chain emerged from a study of blood T cells in healthy people across ages. Findings and caveats of the study: Age showed a roughly linear inverse relationship with TCR beta diversity per million T cells.

A second PCR, run for about 7 to 11 cycles, used a sample-barcoded 5' primer plus a J-beta primer mix. TCRdb itself ran the 5' RACE reads through MiXCR, one entry per CDR3 protein. The data show about 830,000 distinct CDR3 sequences, around 68% seen once. The germline V and J ends were trimmed by 3 bases and 6 bases, with 12 bases remaining between them. Germline CDR1 is SGHNT and CDR2 is YENEEA. The CDR3 is 14 residues long. On this clonotype: Its antigen is not known.

This chain links TRBV11-3 with TRBJ2-1, with D hard to call. This TCR was recovered from a man between 25 and 39 years old in good health. Input material: blood. The CDR3 DNA reads as TGTGCCAGCAGCTTGCGATCAGAGTCCAATGAGCAGTTCTTC. It is translated as CASSLRSESNEQFF.